This T cell receptor beta chain was retrieved from a study of vaccination and CD4 T cells after COVID-19. Cultured CD4+ T cell DNA underwent sequencing with the Oncomine TCR Beta short-read assay. TCRdb re-called the PCR reads through MiXCR, storing one row per CDR3 protein. There are roughly 20,000 distinct CDR3 sequences in the sample; approximately 48% occur only once, and 2.5% lies in the top ten. On this clonotype itself: What it recognizes is unknown.

V gave up 4 bases and J gave up 1 base, with 10 bases separating them. Germline lookup yields CDR1 LNHDA and CDR2 SQIVND (reference sequence). The CDR3 contains 14 residues. Treatment described: approximately 10-day PBMC culture with coronavirus spike peptide pools or control peptides (ViraFEST assay). Sequences were derived from CD4+ T cells from blood, cultured in vitro, sampled after SARS-CoV-2 vaccination. This clonotype originated in a human donor who had recovered from COVID-19. This rearrangement joins TRBV19 to TRBJ1-1; D gene unclear. The CDR3 loop is CASSTGPTNTEAFF. In nucleotides, the CDR3 is TGTGCCAGTAGTACGGGCCCGACGAACACTGAAGCTTTCTTT.